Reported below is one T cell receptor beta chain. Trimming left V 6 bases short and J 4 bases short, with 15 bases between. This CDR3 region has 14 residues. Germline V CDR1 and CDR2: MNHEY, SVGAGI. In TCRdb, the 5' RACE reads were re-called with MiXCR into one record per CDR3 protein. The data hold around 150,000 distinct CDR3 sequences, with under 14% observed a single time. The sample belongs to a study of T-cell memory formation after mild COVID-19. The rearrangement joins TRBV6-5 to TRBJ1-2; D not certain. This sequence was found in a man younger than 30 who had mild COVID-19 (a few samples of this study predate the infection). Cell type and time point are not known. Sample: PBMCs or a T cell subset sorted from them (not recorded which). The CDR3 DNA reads TGTGCCAGCAGATCTCCCCACCCTCGCTATGGCTACACCTTC. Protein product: CASRSPHPRYGYTF.